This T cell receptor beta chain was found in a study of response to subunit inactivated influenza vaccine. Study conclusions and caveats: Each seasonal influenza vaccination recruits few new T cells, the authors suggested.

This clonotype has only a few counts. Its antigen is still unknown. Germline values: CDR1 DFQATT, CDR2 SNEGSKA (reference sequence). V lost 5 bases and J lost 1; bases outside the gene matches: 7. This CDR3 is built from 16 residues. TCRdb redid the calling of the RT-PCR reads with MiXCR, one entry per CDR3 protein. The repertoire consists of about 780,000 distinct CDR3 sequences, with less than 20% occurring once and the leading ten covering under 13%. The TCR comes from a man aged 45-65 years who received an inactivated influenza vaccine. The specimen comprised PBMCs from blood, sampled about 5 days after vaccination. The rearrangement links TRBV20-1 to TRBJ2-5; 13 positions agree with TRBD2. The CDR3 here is CSAPRTSGGRQETQYF. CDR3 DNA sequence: TGCAGTGCTCCGCGGACTAGCGGGGGACGCCAAGAGACCCAGTACTTC.